Described below is a single T cell receptor beta chain sequence and its context. The sample has other DNA sequences that encode this CDR3 too. This sample was taken from a study of shared clonotypes between healthy human individuals. Deep was the level used in running the assay. Here immunoSEQ multiplex PCR was the method, and the copy in TCRdb shows in-frame clones only, minus some. Here the sample spans some 2,000,000 clones, around 95% being singletons. This CDR3 has 14 residues. Trimming at V came to 3 bases and at J to 7 bases, leaving 4 bases not matched to a gene. Germline V gene data show CDR1 as LNHDA and CDR2 as SQIVND (reference sequence).

This TCR came from a man aged 18 to 30 in good health. The chain uses TRBV19 and TRBJ1-5; TRBD1 matches at 9 bases. Source material: naive CD4+ T cells sorted from blood. Subset noted: CD45RA+ positively selected. CDR3 nucleotides: TGTGCCAGTAGTATGGGACAGGGCGGACAGCCCCAGCATTTT. Protein sequence: CASSMGQGGQPQHF.